One and the same sample provided the 24 T cell receptor beta chains below, sequenced in a study of T cell responses to AZD1222 COVID-19 vaccine. Sequenced by immunoSEQ multiplex PCR; TCRdb stores in-frame clones only, minus some. Among approximately 130,000 clones listed, roughly 86% were seen once. Source: peripheral blood, taken 28 days after the second AZD1222 dose. Source of these receptors: an adult who received the AZD1222 COVID-19 vaccine.

The chain uses TRBV5-1 and TRBJ2-1; D may be TRBD2 (5 bases). The germline V gene has CDR1 SGHRS and CDR2 YFSETQ. Trimming took 0 bases from V and 3 from J, leaving 7 bases between them. The length of the CDR3 is 14 residues. The chain's CDR3 is CASSLGGDYNEQFF. The CDR3 coding sequence is TGCGCCAGCAGCTTGGGGGGAGACTACAATGAGCAGTTCTTC.

This chain connects TRBV10-3 to TRBJ1-2, with unresolved D. Germline loops: CDR1 ENHRY, CDR2 SYGVKD. V lost 0 bases, J lost 5 bases, and 1 base lay in between. The CDR3 consists of 11 residues. The CDR3 DNA sequence: TGTGCCATCAGTGAGTCTTATGGCTACACCTTC. Its translation: CAISESYGYTF.

Worth noting for this clone: The same CDR3 is also encoded by other DNA sequences in this sample. The chain carries TRBV11-3 and TRBJ2-1, with TRBD1 matching over 10 bases. Germline assignment: CDR1 SGHNT and CDR2 YENEEA. V trimming: 0 bases; J trimming: 7 bases; junction bases outside the gene matches: 9. The CDR3 totals 17 residues. DNA of the CDR3: TGTGCCAGCAGCTTAGATTTCGGGACAGGGGTGGGAAATGAGCAGTTCTTC. This sequence encodes CASSLDFGTGVGNEQFF.

This chain joins TRBV5-1 and TRBJ1-6, with D possibly TRBD1 on 5 matching bases. The CDR3 runs 15 residues. Germline loops: CDR1 SGHRS, CDR2 YFSETQ. V gave up 3 bases and J gave up 9 bases, with 16 bases separating them. The CDR3 region has the DNA TGCGCCAGCAGCTATGGGGGTCTTGAATCTTCACCCCTCCACTTT. Protein: CASSYGGLESSPLHF.

The rearrangement uses TRBV27 and TRBJ2-3; D is perhaps TRBD2 (5 bases). The ends were cut back, 5 bases at V and 3 bases at J, with 12 bases in the middle. Germline V lookup: CDR1 MNHEY, CDR2 SMNVEV (reference sequence). The CDR3 extends over 14 amino acids. CDR3 bases: TGTGCCAGCAGTATTCGGACTTCAACAGATACGCAGTATTTT. It is translated as CASSIRTSTDTQYF.

The rearrangement uses TRBV19 and TRBJ1-2; possible D gene TRBD1, 5 bases. Trimming cost V 5 bases and J 5 bases, with 15 bases left between them. The CDR3 totals 14 residues. Per the germline V gene, CDR1 is LNHDA and CDR2 is SQIVND (reference sequence). The CDR3 loop is CASSALGEGYGYTF. Written as DNA, the CDR3 is TGTGCCAGTAGTGCCCTAGGGGAGGGGTATGGCTACACCTTC. Drawing the rest from reference TRBV19 and TRBJ1-2, the complete variable domain is DGGITQSPKYLFRKEGQNVTLSCEQNLNHDAMYWYRQDPGQGLRLIYYSQIVNDFQKGDIAEGYSVSREKKESFPLTVTSAQKNPTAFYLCASSALGEGYGYTFGSGTRLTVV.

The CDR3 sequence is CAIKQDRGSGTEAFF. The CDR3 bases are TGTGCCATCAAGCAGGACAGGGGGAGCGGCACTGAAGCTTTCTTT. The rearrangement joins TRBV10-3 to TRBJ1-1, with 10 positions matching TRBD1. The V segment lost 7 bases and the J segment 4 bases; nucleotides outside the gene matches: 9. The CDR3 runs to 15 residues. CDR1 ENHRY and CDR2 SYGVKD come from the germline V gene.

The chain employs TRBV6-1 and TRBJ2-1; 8 bases map to TRBD2. The CDR3 contains 15 residues. CDR1 and CDR2 (germline): MNHNS, SASEGT. V dropped 2 bases and J dropped 0; count of bases not matched to a gene: 0. CDR3 amino acids: CASSELAGSYNEQFF. The CDR3 DNA reads TGTGCCAGCAGTGAACTAGCGGGCTCCTACAATGAGCAGTTCTTC.

The genes are TRBV19 and TRBJ2-5; D call uncertain. Germline V gives CDR1 LNHDA, CDR2 SQIVND (reference sequence). Trimming removed 4 bases from V and 2 bases from J, with 11 bases in between. This CDR3 is 14 amino acids long. CDR3 region: CASSSQAGQETQYF. The CDR3 nucleotides read TGTGCCAGTAGTAGCCAGGCCGGGCAAGAGACCCAGTACTTC. The full variable domain, completed using reference TRBV19 and TRBJ2-5, is DGGITQSPKYLFRKEGQNVTLSCEQNLNHDAMYWYRQDPGQGLRLIYYSQIVNDFQKGDIAEGYSVSREKKESFPLTVTSAQKNPTAFYLCASSSQAGQETQYFGPGTRLLVL.

V gene TRBV7-9 combines with J gene TRBJ1-2; D perhaps matches TRBD1 (5 bases). CDR1 is SEHNR, CDR2 FQNEAQ, per germline (reference sequence). This CDR3 has 14 residues. V lost 5 bases and J lost 6, with 16 bases in between. CDR3 in amino acids: CASSRTGGVHGYTF. Written as DNA, the CDR3 is TGTGCCAGCAGCCGCACAGGCGGTGTACATGGCTACACCTTC.

The chain combines TRBV5-8 with TRBJ1-6; D not resolved. V was cut by 0 bases and J by 7 bases, with 8 bases left in between. The CDR3 is made up of 14 amino acids. Germline V CDR1 and CDR2: SGHTS, YDEGEE. The CDR3 DNA reads TGTGCCAGCAGCTTGGTGAGACGAAATTCACCCCTCCACTTT. Protein sequence: CASSLVRRNSPLHF.

V gene TRBV10-2 combines with J gene TRBJ1-2, with D hard to call. Trimming stripped 3 bases from V and 4 bases from J, with 9 bases between. Germline V lookup: CDR1 WSHSY, CDR2 SAAADI. The CDR3 consists of 13 residues. CDR3 region: CASSDRPSYGYTF. The CDR3 DNA reads as TGCGCCAGCAGTGACAGGCCTAGCTATGGCTACACCTTC.

This clone was seen a few times. The CDR3 nucleotides read TGCGCCAGCAGCTTGGAGGGACGTGTCTCTGGGGCCAACGTCCTGACTTTC. It encodes CASSLEGRVSGANVLTF. The chain carries TRBV5-1 and TRBJ2-6; D is possibly TRBD1 or TRBD2 (5 bases each). The germline V and J ends were trimmed by 0 bases and 0 bases, with 10 bases remaining between them. There are 17 residues in the CDR3. Germline lookup yields CDR1 SGHRS and CDR2 YFSETQ.

The chain combines TRBV7-8 with TRBJ1-5; possible D gene TRBD1, 5 bases. The CDR3 sequence is 16 residues long. V gave up 5 bases and J gave up 5 bases, with 19 bases separating them. CDR1 and CDR2 (germline): SGHVS, FQNEAQ. The CDR3 is CASSLRAGTEDQPQHF. CDR3 coding DNA: TGTGCCAGCAGCCTTCGCGCCGGGACGGAAGATCAGCCCCAGCATTTT. Filled out from reference TRBV7-8 and TRBJ1-5, the complete variable domain reads GAGVSQSPRYKVAKRGQDVALRCDPISGHVSLFWYQQALGQGPEFLTYFQNEAQLDKSGLPSDRFFAERPEGSVSTLKIQRTQQEDSAVYLCASSLRAGTEDQPQHFGDGTRLSIL.

The V and J genes are TRBV30 and TRBJ1-1; possibly TRBD1 for D (5 bases). Per germline, CDR1 GTSNPN and CDR2 SVGIG (reference sequence). The CDR3 contains 14 residues. V lost 8 bases, J lost 3 bases, and 19 bases lay in between. The chain's CDR3 is CARGPGGRDTEAFF. The DNA for the CDR3 is TGTGCCCGCGGGCCGGGGGGAAGGGACACTGAAGCTTTCTTT.

This chain uses TRBV3-1 (or the pseudogene TRBV3-2) with TRBJ2-7, with 9 nucleotides matching TRBD1. CDR3 size: 17 residues. CDR1 and CDR2 (germline): LGHDT, YNNKEL (reference sequence). The ends lost 6 bases at V and 4 bases at J; junction bases unmatched: 16. The CDR3 DNA reads as TGTGCCAGCAGTACCTCTTTACAGGGGGCCGGATCGTACGAGCAGTACTTC. Its protein is CASSTSLQGAGSYEQYF.

Here the CDR3 reads CASSPAGDSYISGANVLTF. CDR3 nucleotide sequence: TGCGCCAGCAGCCCCGCCGGGGACTCCTACATCTCTGGGGCCAACGTCCTGACTTTC. The rearrangement uses TRBV5-1 and TRBJ2-6; possible D gene TRBD2, 6 bases. Germline V gene lookup returns CDR1 SGHRS and CDR2 YFSETQ. This CDR3 contains 19 residues. Trimming removed 4 bases at V and 0 bases at J, with 20 bases between.

This clone was seen many times. V usage is TRBV12-5 and J usage is TRBJ1-2; D unclear. V lost 3 bases, J lost 7 bases, and 15 bases lay in between. There are 14 residues in the CDR3. Germline V lookup: CDR1 LGHNT, CDR2 FRNRAP. The CDR3 here is CASGFMGIEIGYTF. The CDR3 nucleotides are TGTGCTAGTGGTTTTATGGGGATCGAGATTGGCTACACCTTC. Looking up the rest from reference TRBV12-5 and TRBJ1-2 gives the full variable domain: DARVTQTPRHKVTEMGQEVTMRCQPILGHNTVFWYRQTMMQGLELLAYFRNRAPLDDSGMPKDRFSAEMPDATLATLKIQPSEPRDSAVYFCASGFMGIEIGYTFGSGTRLTVV.

This chain uses TRBV6-6 with TRBJ2-1; D may be TRBD1 or TRBD2 (5 bases each). Germline CDR1 and CDR2: MNHNY and SVGAGI (reference sequence). V lost 5 bases to trimming and J lost 6 bases, with 17 bases between them. This CDR3 is 15 amino acids long. CDR3 in amino acids: CASSKYQGPANEQFF. In DNA, the CDR3 is TGTGCCAGCAGTAAATACCAGGGACCTGCCAATGAGCAGTTCTTC.

The rearrangement uses TRBV7-2 and TRBJ2-1; TRBD2 is a possible D gene (6 bases). The V and J ends lost 4 bases and 4 bases respectively, with 8 bases between them. The V gene's germline CDR1 is SGHTA and CDR2 FQGNSA. The CDR3 has 13 residues. The CDR3 DNA reads TGTGCCAGCAGCTCCGGGACTTACAATGAGCAGTTCTTC. Its protein product is CASSSGTYNEQFF. The full variable domain, its missing parts supplied by reference TRBV7-2 and TRBJ2-1, is GAGVSQSPSNKVTEKGKDVELRCDPISGHTALYWYRQSLGQGLEFLIYFQGNSAPDKSGLPSDRFSAERTGGSVSTLTIQRTQQEDSAVYLCASSSGTYNEQFFGPGTRLTVL.

The J gene is TRBJ1-6, the V gene TRBV19; perhaps TRBD1 as D (5 bases). Germline V lookup: CDR1 LNHDA, CDR2 SQIVND (reference sequence). Between the trimmed V and J ends, which lost 5 bases and 9 bases, there was a span of 17 bases. The CDR3 is 15 amino acids. CDR3 coding DNA: TGTGCCAGTAGTCCCCAGGGCCAGGGAAGTTCACCCCTCCACTTT. Translation: CASSPQGQGSSPLHF.

This clone has a single count. The chain is built from TRBV19 and TRBJ1-2, with no clear D. Deletions cut 9 bases from V and 2 bases from J, with 7 bases between. Germline CDR1 LNHDA, CDR2 SQIVND (reference sequence). The CDR3 runs 11 residues. The CDR3 nucleotides read TGTGCCAGCGGACTAAACTATGGCTACACCTTC. Translating it yields CASGLNYGYTF.

This rearrangement joins TRBV4-1 to TRBJ1-2; 8 bases are shared with TRBD1. The CDR3 length is 14 residues. Germline CDR1 MGHRA, CDR2 YSYEKL. With V trimmed by 2 bases and J by 8 bases, 7 bases remained unmatched. The CDR3: CASSQLGQGGGYTF. In DNA, the CDR3 is TGCGCCAGCAGCCAACTTGGACAGGGCGGGGGCTACACCTTC.

The chain carries TRBV27 and TRBJ1-1; 8 bases line up with TRBD1. The J segment lost 0 bases and the V segment lost 2 bases, leaving 5 bases of the junction unmatched. This CDR3 spans 16 amino acids. Germline values: CDR1 MNHEY, CDR2 SMNVEV (reference sequence). CDR3 residues: CASSLDRGYMNTEAFF. Here the CDR3 DNA reads TGTGCCAGCAGTTTAGACAGGGGTTACATGAACACTGAAGCTTTCTTT.